Each of the 30 T cell receptor beta chains below was sequenced from the same sample in a study of T-cell reconstitution after alpha-beta-depleted transplantation in children. Researchers prepared the TCRbeta library using unique molecular identifiers, the study reports. MiXCR, run by TCRdb on the PCR reads, gives a single entry per CDR3 protein. The sample includes 700,000 to 950,000 distinct CDR3 sequences, around 17% seen only once; the top ten take about 5%. The sample in question was PBMCs, mostly from graft donor cells, obtained 360 days after TCRalphabeta/CD19-depleted stem cell transplant. The receptor set was obtained from a male patient between 5 and 17 years old who had a stem cell transplant for acute lymphoblastic leukemia, so the T cells may come from the graft donor.

V gene TRBV7-3 combines with J gene TRBJ2-2, with 8 bases aligning to TRBD2. The CDR3 loop spans 15 amino acids. The J segment lost 5 bases and the V segment lost 3 bases, leaving 5 bases of the junction unmatched. Germline V gene sequence: CDR1 SGHTA, CDR2 FQGTGA. This CDR3 is CASSFDSGRTGELFF. The CDR3 DNA follows: TGTGCCAGCAGCTTTGACAGCGGGAGAACCGGGGAGCTGTTTTTT. The full variable domain, its missing parts supplied by reference TRBV7-3 and TRBJ2-2, is GAGVSQTPSNKVTEKGKYVELRCDPISGHTALYWYRQSLGQGPEFLIYFQGTGAADDSGLPNDRFFAVRPEGSVSTLKIQRTERGDSAVYLCASSFDSGRTGELFFGEGSRLTVL.

This rearrangement joins TRBV11-2 to TRBJ2-1; the D gene is possibly TRBD1 (5 bases). Germline CDR1 SGHAT, CDR2 FQNNGV. The CDR3 has 16 amino acids. Trimming left V 6 bases short and J 0 bases short, with 15 bases between. The CDR3: CASRKGAMSSYNEQFF. CDR3 nucleotides: TGTGCCAGCAGAAAAGGGGCTATGAGCTCCTACAATGAGCAGTTCTTC.

This clonotype has ten or more counts. CDR3 residues: CSARAPHVDTQYF. CDR3 nucleotide sequence: TGCAGTGCTAGAGCCCCACATGTAGATACGCAGTATTTT. The chain links TRBV20-1 to TRBJ2-3; D unclear. Deletions cut 1 base from V and 5 bases from J, with 10 bases between. This CDR3 has 13 residues. Germline CDR1 reads DFQATT; CDR2 reads SNEGSKA (reference sequence).

This clonotype was seen a handful of times. The V and J genes are TRBV29-1 and TRBJ2-7; the match to TRBD1 covers 8 bases. CDR1 is SQVTM and CDR2 is ANQGSEA in the germline V gene. V gave up 3 bases and J gave up 5 bases; unmatched junction bases: 9. This CDR3 spans 14 amino acids. The CDR3 DNA is TGCAGCGTTGAGTGGACAGGGCTAAGCGACGAGCAGTACTTC. Its translation is CSVEWTGLSDEQYF.

There are a few counts of this clonotype. Given a much more abundant clone one base away, this may be a read error. This chain joins TRBV5-1 and TRBJ2-2; TRBD2 might be the D (5 bases). CDR3 size: 13 residues. V was shortened by 0 bases and J by 6 bases, with 6 bases between the two germline ends. CDR1 and CDR2 from the germline V gene are SGHRS and YFSETQ. The CDR3: CASSLGSAGELFF. The CDR3 nucleotides are TGCGCCAGCAGCTTGGGTAGCGCCGGGGAGCTGTTTTTT.

V gene TRBV20-1 combines with J gene TRBJ2-3, with 9 bases aligning to TRBD1. Germline V gives CDR1 DFQATT, CDR2 SNEGSKA (reference sequence). This CDR3 is built from 16 residues. V was clipped by 5 bases and J by 0 bases; unmatched bases: 9. CDR3 protein: CSAPGTGFISTDTQYF. CDR3 DNA: TGCAGTGCTCCCGGGACAGGGTTTATTAGCACAGATACGCAGTATTTT.

Many counts were recorded for this clonotype. V and J are TRBV5-1 and TRBJ2-7; a possible D gene is TRBD1 (7 bases). The CDR3 spans 15 residues. Germline V gives CDR1 SGHRS, CDR2 YFSETQ. Between the trimmed V and J ends, which lost 3 bases and 2 bases, there was a span of 15 bases. Here the CDR3 reads CASSSQGGAPYEQYF. For the CDR3, the DNA is TGCGCCAGCAGCTCCCAGGGGGGAGCGCCCTACGAGCAGTACTTC.

This chain connects TRBV29-1 to TRBJ2-7; D perhaps matches TRBD1 (5 bases). Germline CDR1 SQVTM, CDR2 ANQGSEA. The CDR3 runs to 13 residues. V was cut by 4 bases and J by 2 bases, with 12 bases left in between. The CDR3 is CSVGSGNPYEQYF. CDR3 nucleotides: TGCAGCGTTGGTTCAGGGAACCCCTACGAGCAGTACTTC.

This clonotype was picked up a small number of times. This chain uses TRBV5-1 with TRBJ1-2; D ambiguous. V lost 2 bases, J lost 8 bases, and 10 bases lay in between. Germline V gives CDR1 SGHRS, CDR2 YFSETQ. The CDR3 totals 12 residues. This CDR3 is CASSFGEWGYTF. DNA of the CDR3: TGCGCCAGCAGCTTCGGGGAGTGGGGCTACACCTTC.

The chain is built from TRBV24-1 and TRBJ2-6; the D is unclear. There are 17 residues in the CDR3. The V gene's germline CDR1 is KGHDR and CDR2 SFDVKD. Deletions cut 5 bases from V and 0 bases from J, with 13 bases between. The CDR3 DNA follows: TGTGCCACCAGTGGTTTTGGCGGCAGCTCTGGGGCCAACGTCCTGACTTTC. The encoded protein is CATSGFGGSSGANVLTF.

This clonotype was picked up a small number of times. This chain uses TRBV7-8 with TRBJ2-3; 9 positions match TRBD1. CDR1 is SGHVS and CDR2 is FQNEAQ in the germline V gene. The CDR3 runs to 16 residues. With 4 bases clipped from V and 3 bases from J, the junction kept 8 bases outside the gene matches. In nucleotides, the CDR3 is TGTGCCAGCAGCTGGGGGACAGGGATGGGGACAGATACGCAGTATTTT. Translation gives CASSWGTGMGTDTQYF.

This clonotype was counted ten times or more. CDR3 in DNA: TGTGCCAGCAGCCAAGGTTGGCAGGCACAAGAGACCCAGTACTTC. It is translated as CASSQGWQAQETQYF. The rearrangement joins TRBV3-1 to TRBJ2-5; D is unclear. The CDR3 contains 15 residues. Germline CDR1 is LGHDT and CDR2 is YNNKEL (reference sequence). Trimming took off 1 base at V and 2 bases at J, with 11 bases between the two ends.

This clonotype came up a few times. The chain employs TRBV3-1 and TRBJ1-1; D not resolved. Germline V gene lookup returns CDR1 LGHDT and CDR2 YNNKEL (reference sequence). V lost 5 bases, J lost 4 bases, and 8 bases lay in between. The CDR3 is 12 amino acids. CDR3 sequence reads: CASSKVSTEAFF. CDR3 nucleotides: TGTGCCAGCAGCAAAGTGAGCACTGAAGCTTTCTTT.

This clonotype was counted only a few times. The V call is TRBV7-6, the J call TRBJ1-4; tentatively, D is TRBD1 (6 bases). Germline values: CDR1 SGHVS, CDR2 FNYEAQ. The CDR3 contains 17 residues. The V end lost 3 bases, the J end lost 5 bases, and 19 bases lay between the germline ends. The CDR3 nucleotides are TGTGCCAGCAGCTTCCCCCTCTCACAGGGCCCGAATGAAAAACTGTTTTTT. It is translated as CASSFPLSQGPNEKLFF.

The sample holds a few counts of this clonotype. The chain employs TRBV24-1 and TRBJ2-7, with TRBD2 identical over 11 bases. From germline, CDR1 is KGHDR and CDR2 SFDVKD. The junction had 3 bases not matched to a gene; V was cut back by 3 bases and J by 0 bases. This CDR3 region has 16 residues. The CDR3 nucleotides are TGTGCCACCAGTGATCGTAGCGGGAGGGCCTCCTACGAGCAGTACTTC. Translated: CATSDRSGRASYEQYF.

The chain has TRBV2 and TRBJ1-5; the D gene is possibly TRBD1 (6 bases). The V end lost 11 bases, the J end lost 6 bases, and 17 bases lay between the germline ends. The CDR3 runs 13 residues. CDR1 is SNHLY, CDR2 FYNNEI, per germline. CDR3 in amino acids: CAGKGGASQPQHF. CDR3 bases: TGTGCCGGAAAGGGGGGGGCCAGTCAGCCCCAGCATTTT.

This clonotype was seen a handful of times. This chain connects TRBV29-1 to TRBJ2-6; maybe TRBD1 (5 bases). Deletions cut 4 bases from V and 0 bases from J, with 7 bases between. Germline CDR1 SQVTM, CDR2 ANQGSEA. The CDR3 length is 14 residues. The CDR3 protein is CSVGQSSGANVLTF. CDR3 nucleotide sequence: TGCAGCGTTGGACAGTCCTCTGGGGCCAACGTCCTGACTTTC.

This clonotype was seen repeatedly, ten times or more. The chain recombines TRBV12-5 with TRBJ2-7, with D hard to call. Trimming shortened V by 6 bases and J by 2 bases, and 17 bases separated the two germline ends. CDR1 is LGHNT, CDR2 FRNRAP, per germline. This CDR3 has 15 residues. The chain's CDR3 is CASGPHGTRTYEQYF. In DNA form, the CDR3 reads TGTGCTAGTGGCCCCCATGGCACGCGTACCTACGAGCAGTACTTC.

The table lists this clonotype with a few counts. The chain employs TRBV11-1 and TRBJ2-7, with 9 bases identical to TRBD2. V lost 5 bases and J lost 0; bases outside the gene matches: 5. CDR1 SGHAT and CDR2 FQDESV come from the germline V gene (reference sequence). CDR3 length: 15 amino acids. The CDR3 DNA follows: TGTGCCAGCAGCCGTAGCGGGAGTCGCTCCTACGAGCAGTACTTC. Translated: CASSRSGSRSYEQYF.

The genes are TRBV20-1 and TRBJ1-2; D is undetermined. The CDR3 extends over 12 amino acids. Germline V gene sequence: CDR1 DFQATT, CDR2 SNEGSKA (reference sequence). Deletions cut 5 bases from V and 4 bases from J, with 11 bases between. The CDR3 sequence: CSAYTRAYGYTF. CDR3 nucleotides: TGCAGTGCTTATACCCGGGCCTATGGCTACACCTTC.

This chain uses TRBV5-1 with TRBJ2-4, with 8 bases identical to TRBD1. Unmatched junction bases numbered 6, after V lost 3 bases and J lost 1 base. CDR3 length: 16 amino acids. Germline V gene data show CDR1 as SGHRS and CDR2 as YFSETQ. CDR3 region: CASSSWTGLAKNIQYF. As DNA, the CDR3 is TGCGCCAGCAGCTCCTGGACAGGGTTGGCCAAAAACATTCAGTACTTC.

This clonotype was observed a handful of times. The genes are TRBV5-1 and TRBJ2-7; possibly TRBD2 for D (6 bases). CDR1 is SGHRS, CDR2 YFSETQ, per germline. This CDR3 region has 15 residues. V lost 1 base and J 5 bases, leaving 16 bases between the germline ends. This CDR3 is CASSLRFWGVHEQYF. The DNA for the CDR3 is TGCGCCAGCAGCTTGAGGTTTTGGGGGGTCCACGAGCAGTACTTC. Looking up the rest from reference TRBV5-1 and TRBJ2-7 gives the full variable domain: KAGVTQTPRYLIKTRGQQVTLSCSPISGHRSVSWYQQTPGQGLQFLFEYFSETQRNKGNFPGRFSGRQFSNSRSEMNVSTLELGDSALYLCASSLRFWGVHEQYFGPGTRLTVT.

This clonotype has just a few counts. The rearrangement links TRBV20-1 to TRBJ2-2; D might be TRBD1 (6 bases). Trimming left V 6 bases short and J 6 bases short, with 20 bases between. The CDR3 sequence is 15 residues long. Germline V CDR1 and CDR2: DFQATT, SNEGSKA (reference sequence). The CDR3 is CSASQGSWYSGELFF. In DNA form, the CDR3 reads TGCAGTGCGTCACAGGGAAGTTGGTACTCCGGGGAGCTGTTTTTT.

Concerning this clonotype itself: One end of the junction fails to match germline, which may point to a read error. The chain links TRBV27 to TRBJ2-5; no reliable D call. The CDR3 loop spans 13 amino acids. In germline, CDR1 is MNHEY, CDR2 SMNVEV (reference sequence). DNA for the CDR3: TGTGCCAGCAGTTTAGCGGCCCAAGTGACCCAGTACTTC. Its protein is CASSLAAQVTQYF.

This clonotype was found a few times. The chain carries TRBV12-3 or TRBV12-4 and TRBJ2-3; 12 bases agree with TRBD2. The length of the CDR3 is 17 residues. Trimming cost V 6 bases and J 2 bases; bases outside gene matches: 9. CDR3 coding DNA: TGTGCCAGCAGCCGCGGGCTAGCGGGAGGGTACACAGATACGCAGTATTTT. It yields the protein CASSRGLAGGYTDTQYF.

This clonotype was seen only a few times. The chain carries TRBV9 and TRBJ2-2; 12 positions agree with TRBD2. The CDR3 is 17 residues long. The junction had 7 bases not matched to a gene; V was cut back by 4 bases and J by 3 bases. Germline values: CDR1 SGDLS, CDR2 YYNGEE. Written as DNA, the CDR3 is TGTGCCAGCAGCCGGACTAGCGGGGCCCCCGACACCGGGGAGCTGTTTTTT. Translating it yields CASSRTSGAPDTGELFF.

This clonotype occurred a few times. The J gene is TRBJ2-1, the V gene TRBV10-3; 10 bases agree with TRBD1. The junction had 8 bases not matched to a gene; V was cut back by 10 bases and J by 8 bases. This CDR3 has 13 residues. From germline, CDR1 is ENHRY and CDR2 SYGVKD. The chain's CDR3 is CATGTGERDEQFF. CDR3 nucleotide sequence: TGTGCCACCGGGACAGGGGAAAGGGATGAGCAGTTCTTC.

The chain has TRBV28 and TRBJ2-2; D is possibly TRBD2 (5 bases). The CDR3 is 17 amino acids. Trimming cost V 2 bases and J 8 bases, with 21 bases left between them. The germline CDR1 and CDR2 sequences are MDHEN and SYDVKM. Written as DNA, the CDR3 is TGTGCCAGCAGTTTAAATCTTCTAGCCCGGAGTGGGGGGGAGCTGTTTTTT. Amino acids: CASSLNLLARSGGELFF. The full variable domain, completed using reference TRBV28 and TRBJ2-2, is DVKVTQSSRYLVKRTGEKVFLECVQDMDHENMFWYRQDPGLGLRLIYFSYDVKMKEKGDIPEGYSVSREKKERFSLILESASTNQTSMYLCASSLNLLARSGGELFFGEGSRLTVL.

This rearrangement joins TRBV18 to TRBJ2-3; no definite D call. The V end lost 3 bases, the J end lost 2 bases, and 12 bases lay between the germline ends. Germline V gene lookup returns CDR1 KGHSH and CDR2 LQKENI. This CDR3 is built from 15 residues. The CDR3 protein is CASSPDRRATDTQYF. The CDR3 DNA reads TGTGCCAGCTCACCGGACCGAAGGGCCACAGATACGCAGTATTTT.

This clonotype was observed a few times. J is TRBJ2-2 and V is TRBV5-1; TRBD2 might be the D (5 bases). This CDR3 is 14 amino acids long. In germline, CDR1 is SGHRS, CDR2 YFSETQ. Trimming removed 6 bases at V and 0 bases at J, with 9 bases between. In nucleotides, the CDR3 is TGCGCCAGCAATACGGGGTCGAACACCGGGGAGCTGTTTTTT. Encoded protein: CASNTGSNTGELFF.